These T cell receptor beta chains were read from a single sample in a study of Ad26.COV2.S vaccination and SARS-CoV-2 variants. Sequencing used immunoSEQ multiplex PCR; TCRdb keeps in-frame clones, though not all of them. The table has 380,000 or so clones, more than 85% seen once. Material: peripheral blood, obtained in a trial of Ad26.COV2.S vaccine versus placebo. The receptors originated from a person between 18 and 59 years old who received the Ad26.COV2.S COVID-19 vaccine or a placebo. Both conserved end residues are part of each CDR3. The order of the fields is D gene, J gene, clone size, V gene, CDR3 DNA, CDR3 protein. D genes are given only for firm matches. Size is omitted from some rows. Given values are once, few, many or a class for expanded clones.

D gene: -
J gene: TRBJ2-7
clone size: -
V gene: TRBV6-5
CDR3 DNA: TGTGCCAGCATGAAGAGGGCCTCCTACGAGCAGTACTTC
CDR3 protein: CASMKRASYEQYF

D gene: -
J gene: TRBJ1-2
clone size: -
V gene: TRBV7-9
CDR3 DNA: TGTGCCAGCAGCTTAGGGGCCCTGGGCTACACCTTC
CDR3 protein: CASSLGALGYTF

D gene: TRBD1
J gene: TRBJ1-3
clone size: -
V gene: TRBV4-1
CDR3 DNA: TGCGCCAGCAGCCGCCTACAGGGGGGAGGAAACACCATATATTTT
CDR3 protein: CASSRLQGGGNTIYF

D gene: -
J gene: TRBJ1-1
clone size: -
V gene: TRBV27
CDR3 DNA: TGTGCCAGCAGTTCCTCCGGGCTACGGGATCTGAACACTGAAGCTTTCTTT
CDR3 protein: CASSSSGLRDLNTEAFF

D gene: -
J gene: TRBJ2-3
clone size: -
V gene: TRBV5-1
CDR3 DNA: TGCGCCAGCAGCTTGGAGCCGGGCACAGATACGCAGTATTTT
CDR3 protein: CASSLEPGTDTQYF

D gene: -
J gene: TRBJ2-4
clone size: -
V gene: TRBV29-1
CDR3 DNA: TGCAGCGTTGGGTCAGCGGGCAGCGCATCAAACATTCAGTACTTC
CDR3 protein: CSVGSAGSASNIQYF

D gene: -
J gene: TRBJ1-1
clone size: -
V gene: TRBV2
CDR3 DNA: TGTGCCAGCAGGGTTTTTATGAACACTGAAGCTTTCTTT
CDR3 protein: CASRVFMNTEAFF

D gene: -
J gene: TRBJ1-2
clone size: -
V gene: TRBV19
CDR3 DNA: TGTGCCAGTAACGCCCAGGGCGTGGGTGGCTACACCTTC
CDR3 protein: CASNAQGVGGYTF

D gene: TRBD2
J gene: TRBJ2-7
clone size: -
V gene: TRBV9
CDR3 DNA: TGTGCCAGCAGCCTCCCCGGGACTAGTATTTACGAGCAGTACTTC
CDR3 protein: CASSLPGTSIYEQYF

D gene: TRBD1
J gene: TRBJ2-1
clone size: few
V gene: TRBV2
CDR3 DNA: TGTGCCAGCAGGGGACAGTTTCGGGTCAGAACTAATGAGCAGTTCTTC
CDR3 protein: CASRGQFRVRTNEQFF

D gene: TRBD1
J gene: TRBJ2-7
clone size: -
V gene: TRBV18
CDR3 DNA: TGTGCCAGCTCACCGACAGGGTTTACCCACGAGCAGTACTTC
CDR3 protein: CASSPTGFTHEQYF

D gene: -
J gene: TRBJ1-6
clone size: few
V gene: TRBV9
CDR3 DNA: TGTGCCTCCGGGGGGGGTAATTCACCCCTCCACTTT
CDR3 protein: CASGGGNSPLHF

D gene: -
J gene: TRBJ2-6
clone size: -
V gene: TRBV4-1
CDR3 DNA: TGCGCCAGCAGCCAAGATTTGGGGTCTGGGGCCAACGTCCTGACTTTC
CDR3 protein: CASSQDLGSGANVLTF

D gene: -
J gene: TRBJ1-1
clone size: -
V gene: TRBV5-6
CDR3 DNA: TGTGCCAGCAGCTTGGGTATCGGAGGTGAAGCTTTCTTT
CDR3 protein: CASSLGIGGEAFF

D gene: TRBD1
J gene: TRBJ1-5
clone size: -
V gene: TRBV19
CDR3 DNA: TGTGCCAGTAGCCCAGGGGGCGGACAGCCCCAGCATTTT
CDR3 protein: CASSPGGGQPQHF

D gene: -
J gene: TRBJ2-2
clone size: once
V gene: TRBV24-1
CDR3 DNA: TGTGCCACCAGTCGGCACACCGGGGAGCTGTTTTTT
CDR3 protein: CATSRHTGELFF

D gene: -
J gene: TRBJ1-1
clone size: -
V gene: TRBV28
CDR3 DNA: TGTGCCAGCAGTTTAGGGGGGAGAGGGGACACTGAAGCTTTCTTT
CDR3 protein: CASSLGGRGDTEAFF

D gene: -
J gene: TRBJ2-5
clone size: -
V gene: TRBV23-1
CDR3 DNA: TGCGCCAGGTACTCAGAGACCCAGTACTTC
CDR3 protein: CARYSETQYF

D gene: -
J gene: TRBJ1-1
clone size: -
V gene: TRBV3-1/TRBV3-2
CDR3 DNA: TGTGCCAGCAGCCAGAGGGGGGGGCTGGGTGAAGCTTTCTTT
CDR3 protein: CASSQRGGLGEAFF

D gene: -
J gene: TRBJ2-4
clone size: -
V gene: TRBV3-1/TRBV3-2
CDR3 DNA: TGTGCCAGCAGCCAACCGGGGCCCATGGACATTCAGTACTTC
CDR3 protein: CASSQPGPMDIQYF

D gene: -
J gene: TRBJ2-1
clone size: -
V gene: TRBV20-1
CDR3 DNA: TGCAGTGCTGCAGGAGACAATGAGCAGTTCTTC
CDR3 protein: CSAAGDNEQFF

D gene: TRBD1
J gene: TRBJ2-7
clone size: -
V gene: TRBV7-8
CDR3 DNA: TGTGCCAGCAGCTTAGGAGACAGGGCGAACGAGCAGTACTTC
CDR3 protein: CASSLGDRANEQYF

D gene: -
J gene: TRBJ2-7
clone size: -
V gene: TRBV10-1
CDR3 DNA: TGCGCCAGCAGTGAGTCGAGGATTGGGGACCCATCCTCCTACGAGCAGTACTTC
CDR3 protein: CASSESRIGDPSSYEQYF

D gene: TRBD1
J gene: TRBJ1-4
clone size: -
V gene: TRBV5-8
CDR3 DNA: TGTGCCAGCAGCCTTCCACGTTGGGACAGGGAAAATGAAAAACTGTTTTTT
CDR3 protein: CASSLPRWDRENEKLFF

D gene: TRBD1
J gene: TRBJ2-6
clone size: -
V gene: TRBV7-8
CDR3 DNA: TGTGCCAGCAGCTTAGCAGGGGGCAGGGTGTCTGGGGCCAACGTCCTGACTTTC
CDR3 protein: CASSLAGGRVSGANVLTF

D gene: -
J gene: TRBJ1-1
clone size: -
V gene: TRBV18
CDR3 DNA: TGTGCCAGCTCACCAGCGGGCAGGGTGAGGACTGAAGCTTTCTTT
CDR3 protein: CASSPAGRVRTEAFF

D gene: TRBD2
J gene: TRBJ2-3
clone size: -
V gene: TRBV7-8
CDR3 DNA: TGTGCCAGCAGCCAACTTACCGGGACTAGCGGGAGAAATACGCAGTATTTT
CDR3 protein: CASSQLTGTSGRNTQYF

D gene: TRBD1
J gene: TRBJ1-5
clone size: few
V gene: TRBV6-5
CDR3 DNA: TGTGCCAGCAGGGAGGGGGCCAGCCAGCCCCAGCATTTT
CDR3 protein: CASREGASQPQHF

D gene: TRBD1
J gene: TRBJ2-2
clone size: -
V gene: TRBV10-3
CDR3 DNA: TGTGCCATCAGTGAGTCGTTGGACAGGGAGTCCGGGGAGCTGTTTTTT
CDR3 protein: CAISESLDRESGELFF

D gene: -
J gene: TRBJ1-2
clone size: -
V gene: TRBV14
CDR3 DNA: TGTGCCAGCAGTCGGGCCCTCTATGGCTACACCTTC
CDR3 protein: CASSRALYGYTF

D gene: -
J gene: TRBJ1-2
clone size: few
V gene: TRBV7-9
CDR3 DNA: TGTGCCAGCAGCTTAGGCGCTTCTGGCTACACCTTC
CDR3 protein: CASSLGASGYTF

D gene: -
J gene: TRBJ2-6
clone size: once
V gene: TRBV19
CDR3 DNA: TGTGCCAGTACTGAGGACGCTGGGGCCAACGTCCTGACTTTC
CDR3 protein: CASTEDAGANVLTF

D gene: -
J gene: TRBJ1-5
clone size: few
V gene: TRBV19
CDR3 DNA: TGTGCCAGTAGTATTGAAGTGGGCAATCAGCCCCAGCATTTT
CDR3 protein: CASSIEVGNQPQHF